This T cell receptor (beta chain) was captured in a study of Ad26.COV2.S vaccination and SARS-CoV-2 variants. As for the study in general: Once or twice, 56 days apart, Ad26.COV2.S was delivered intramuscularly. General study results and limits: Possible underestimation of total T cell responses by the TCR breadth and depth analyses was noted. In vaccinated individuals, spike-specific CD8+ and CD4+ T cell responses reportedly displayed substantial breadth.

A note on this clone: The antigen is unknown. The junction departs from germline at one end; a sequencing error may be responsible.

Clones were sequenced by immunoSEQ multiplex PCR, and TCRdb holds only the in-frame ones, with some missing. The sample contains about 350,000 clones, around 88% of which appear only once. Indicated treatment: about 20 received Ad26.COV2.S at low or high dose, single or two shots; about 5 received placebo; per-sample allocation not given. All samples were drawn on day 63, counting from the first vaccine or placebo injection. The sample was peripheral blood, taken in a trial of Ad26.COV2.S vaccine versus placebo. This TCR came from a person aged 18-65 years who received the Ad26.COV2.S COVID-19 vaccine or a placebo.

The CDR3 loop is CASSQEPRQGGANEKLFF. The CDR3 DNA reads TGCGCCAGCAGCCAAGAACCGAGACAGGGTGGCGCTAATGAAAAACTGTTCTTT. The genes are TRBV4-3 and TRBJ1-4; 7 bases align to TRBD1. CDR3 length: 18 amino acids. Germline CDR1 and CDR2: LGHNA and YSLEER.